A single sample gave rise to the 2 T cell receptor beta chains below, sequenced in a study of early T cells in non-severe SARS-CoV-2 infection. MiXCR, applied by TCRdb to the 5' RACE reads, yields one record per CDR3 protein. The sample shows 45,000 to 60,000 distinct CDR3 sequences, less than 11% of them seen only once. The sample comprised whole blood. These receptors were obtained from an adult who was a healthcare worker with PCR-confirmed SARS-CoV-2 infection or an uninfected control (not recorded which).

This clonotype was recorded at least ten times. The genes are TRBV12-3 or TRBV12-4 and TRBJ1-3; tentatively, D is TRBD1 (6 bases). The CDR3 extends over 15 amino acids. Trimming took off 0 bases at V and 7 bases at J, with 13 bases between the two ends. CDR3 in DNA: TGTGCCAGCAGTTTAGCGGACAGAGGGCGTAACACCATATATTTT. Protein sequence: CASSLADRGRNTIYF.

The chain recombines TRBV6-6 with TRBJ1-5, with 7 bases matching TRBD1. The trim removed 6 bases at V and 1 base at J, leaving 3 bases unmatched. The CDR3 runs to 14 residues. CDR1 and CDR2 (germline): MNHNY, SVGAGI (reference sequence). The CDR3 region has the DNA TGTGCCAGCAGAGACAGGGACAGCAATCAGCCCCAGCATTTT. Amino acids: CASRDRDSNQPQHF.